A single sample is the source of the 16 T cell receptor beta chains below, sequenced in a study of T cells in tuberculosis. After thawing and overnight rest, PBMC were stained with GMM-loaded CD1B tetramer, viability dye and anti-CD3 for sorting. C32 glucose monomycolate from Rhodococcus equi was loaded onto the CD1B tetramers. Some clones are missing from TCRdb's copy, which holds only in-frame ones; the method was immunoSEQ multiplex PCR. The sample yields 85,000 to 100,000 clones, approximately 91% seen once. The material sequenced was CD1b-GMM tetramer-negative cells sorted from PBMCs. These receptor sequences come from an adult woman with latent tuberculosis.

This clone was observed a single time. This sequence joins TRBV7-2 and TRBJ1-1; possibly TRBD1 for D (5 bases). Germline loops: CDR1 SGHTA, CDR2 FQGNSA. This CDR3 contains 14 residues. The ends were cut back, 5 bases at V and 1 base at J, with 11 bases in the middle. CDR3 bases: TGTGCCAGCAGCCGCGACAGCTCGAACACTGAAGCTTTCTTT. Translated: CASSRDSSNTEAFF.

V usage is TRBV6-5 and J usage is TRBJ2-3, with 8 bases fitting TRBD1. Unmatched junction bases numbered 8, after V lost 6 bases and J lost 3 bases. The CDR3 has 15 residues. The germline V gene has CDR1 MNHEY and CDR2 SVGAGI. The CDR3 is CASSRTGTGTDTQYF. The CDR3 DNA reads as TGTGCCAGCAGCCGGACCGGGACAGGTACAGATACGCAGTATTTT.

This chain connects TRBV12-5 to TRBJ2-3, with no clear D. The ends were cut back, 7 bases at V and 0 bases at J, with 8 bases in the middle. CDR3 length: 13 amino acids. Germline V gene data show CDR1 as LGHNT and CDR2 as FRNRAP. The CDR3, as DNA: TGTGCTAGTGCTTGGCGGAGCACAGATACGCAGTATTTT. Protein sequence: CASAWRSTDTQYF.

The chain joins TRBV5-4 to TRBJ2-3; 11 bases agree with TRBD1. V gave up 5 bases and J gave up 4 bases; unmatched junction bases: 6. Germline V gene lookup returns CDR1 SGHNT and CDR2 YYREEE (reference sequence). The CDR3 covers 15 residues. Here the CDR3 DNA reads TGTGCCAGCAGTCCAGGGGGACAGGGGGCAGATACGCAGTATTTT. Translating it yields CASSPGGQGADTQYF.

This clone occurred once. The J gene is TRBJ1-1, the V gene TRBV7-6; 7 positions match TRBD1. The ends lost 5 bases at V and 7 bases at J; junction bases unmatched: 10. The CDR3 sequence is 14 residues long. Germline V gene lookup returns CDR1 SGHVS and CDR2 FNYEAQ. CDR3 in DNA: TGTGCCAGCAGCCCTTTTGAAAGGGGGCGTGAAGCTTTCTTT. Translation gives CASSPFERGREAFF.

The chain employs TRBV19 and TRBJ2-3, with 8 bases that match TRBD1. With V trimmed by 3 bases and J by 7 bases, 9 bases remained unmatched. There are 15 residues in the CDR3. Germline assignment: CDR1 LNHDA and CDR2 SQIVND (reference sequence). In nucleotides, the CDR3 is TGTGCCAGTAGTATGAGACAGGGGATGGGGTATACGCAGTATTTT. Its protein product is CASSMRQGMGYTQYF.

This rearrangement joins TRBV5-1 to TRBJ2-5; the D gene is possibly TRBD1 (6 bases). The CDR3 is 15 amino acids. V was clipped by 1 base and J by 4 bases, with 14 bases between them. CDR1 is SGHRS, CDR2 YFSETQ, per germline. For the CDR3, the DNA is TGCGCCAGCAGCTTGTCGTCAGGGGTCGGAGAGACCCAGTACTTC. This codes for CASSLSSGVGETQYF.

The rearrangement uses TRBV2 and TRBJ2-5, with unresolved D. Germline V gene sequence: CDR1 SNHLY, CDR2 FYNNEI. Deletions cut 6 bases from V and 2 bases from J, with 13 bases between. The CDR3 has 14 residues. The DNA for the CDR3 is TGTGCCAGCAGGGTGAGAGGTCGGCAAGAGACCCAGTACTTC. This encodes CASRVRGRQETQYF.

The chain joins TRBV5-1 to TRBJ2-5; TRBD1 might be the D (6 bases). CDR3 length: 16 amino acids. The germline V and J ends were trimmed by 4 bases and 2 bases, with 18 bases remaining between them. CDR1 is SGHRS and CDR2 is YFSETQ in the germline V gene. CDR3 nucleotides: TGCGCCAGCAGCGATTTTCCGGGACACAAACAAGAGACCCAGTACTTC. Translating gives CASSDFPGHKQETQYF. The whole variable domain, filled in from reference TRBV5-1 and TRBJ2-5, reads KAGVTQTPRYLIKTRGQQVTLSCSPISGHRSVSWYQQTPGQGLQFLFEYFSETQRNKGNFPGRFSGRQFSNSRSEMNVSTLELGDSALYLCASSDFPGHKQETQYFGPGTRLLVL.

In this sample, this clone turned up once. The chain is built from TRBV5-1 and TRBJ1-1; D is undetermined. The CDR3 has 12 residues. Germline CDR1 reads SGHRS; CDR2 reads YFSETQ. Trimming stripped 0 bases from V and 8 bases from J, with 8 bases between. Written as DNA, the CDR3 is TGCGCCAGCAGCTTGGGTCTCCAGGAAGCTTTCTTT. It encodes CASSLGLQEAFF.

For the CDR3, the DNA is TGTGCCAGCTCACCGCGGGACACGGGAGGTGAAGAAAAACTGTTTTTT. It translates to CASSPRDTGGEEKLFF. This chain uses TRBV18 with TRBJ1-4; D possibly corresponds to TRBD1 (6 bases). The CDR3 is 16 amino acids. CDR1 is KGHSH, CDR2 LQKENI, per germline. The V gene lost 3 bases and the J gene lost 8 bases, with 19 bases spanning the gap. Based on the CDR3 plus reference TRBV18 and TRBJ1-4, the full variable domain is NAGVMQNPRHLVRRRGQEARLRCSPMKGHSHVYWYRQLPEEGLKFMVYLQKENIIDESGMPKERFSAEFPKEGPSILRIQQVVRGDSAAYFCASSPRDTGGEEKLFFGSGTQLSVL.

The chain combines TRBV25-1 with TRBJ1-4; D possibly corresponds to TRBD1 (5 bases). Trimming shortened V by 4 bases and J by 6 bases, and 15 bases separated the two germline ends. The germline V gene has CDR1 MGHDK and CDR2 SYGVNS. CDR3 length: 15 residues. The CDR3 region is CASSGLRLGHEKLFF. The CDR3, as DNA: TGTGCCAGCAGTGGGTTGAGGCTGGGGCATGAAAAACTGTTTTTT. The whole variable domain, filled in from reference TRBV25-1 and TRBJ1-4, reads EADIYQTPRYLVIGTGKKITLECSQTMGHDKMYWYQQDPGMELHLIHYSYGVNSTEKGDLSSESTVSRIRTEHFPLTLESARPSHTSQYLCASSGLRLGHEKLFFGSGTQLSVL.

The V call is TRBV5-6, the J call TRBJ1-1; D is uncertain. V lost 4 bases and J lost 0, with 13 bases in between. Germline V gene data show CDR1 as SGHDT and CDR2 as YYEEEE. The CDR3 length is 15 residues. As DNA, the CDR3 is TGTGCCAGCAGCGCGTCGGGTTTCATGAACACTGAAGCTTTCTTT. The encoded protein is CASSASGFMNTEAFF.

A single count supports this clone. The chain has TRBV7-8 and TRBJ1-2; 7 nucleotides line up with TRBD1. Germline trimming cut 3 bases from V and 3 bases from J; bases unmatched to any gene: 10. CDR3 size: 16 residues. The germline V gene encodes CDR1 SGHVS and CDR2 FQNEAQ. The CDR3: CASSLTLGTAHYGYTF. The CDR3 nucleotides are TGTGCCAGCAGCTTGACCCTGGGGACAGCCCACTATGGCTACACCTTC.

The chain recombines TRBV6-5 with TRBJ2-7; the match to TRBD1 covers 8 bases. The CDR3 has 14 residues. Germline CDR1 MNHEY, CDR2 SVGAGI. The junction had 4 bases not matched to a gene; V was cut back by 2 bases and J by 4 bases. CDR3 sequence reads: CASSYRQGLYEQYV. The DNA of the CDR3 is TGTGCCAGCAGTTACCGACAGGGGTTGTACGAGCAGTACGTC.

The chain has TRBV6-1 and TRBJ1-6, with D uncertain. The CDR3 is 15 amino acids. Per germline, CDR1 MNHNS and CDR2 SASEGT. The V gene lost 4 bases and the J gene lost 0 bases, with 7 bases spanning the gap. The CDR3 DNA sequence: TGTGCCAGCAGTGTGGGGAGCTCCTATAATTCACCCCTCCACTTT. This translates into CASSVGSSYNSPLHF.